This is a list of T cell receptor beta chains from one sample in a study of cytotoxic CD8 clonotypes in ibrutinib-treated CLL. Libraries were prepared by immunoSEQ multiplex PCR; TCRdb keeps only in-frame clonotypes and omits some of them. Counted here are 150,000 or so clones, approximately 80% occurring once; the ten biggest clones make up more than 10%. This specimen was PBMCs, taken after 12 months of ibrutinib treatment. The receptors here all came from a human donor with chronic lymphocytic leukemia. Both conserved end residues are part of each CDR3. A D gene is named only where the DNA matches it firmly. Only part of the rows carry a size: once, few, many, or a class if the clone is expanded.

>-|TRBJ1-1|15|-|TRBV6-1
CASRIQGWWDTEAFF
TGTGCCAGCAGGATACAGGGTTGGTGGGACACTGAAGCTTTCTTT
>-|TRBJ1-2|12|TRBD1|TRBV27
CASGTGIYGYTF
TGTGCCAGCGGGACAGGGATTTATGGCTACACCTTC
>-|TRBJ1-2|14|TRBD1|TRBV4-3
CASSQGQGHYGYTF
TGCGCCAGCAGCCAAGGACAGGGGCACTATGGCTACACCTTC
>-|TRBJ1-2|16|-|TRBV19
CASSIRGAGAAYGYTF
TGTGCCAGTAGTATCCGCGGGGCAGGGGCCGCGTATGGCTACACCTTC
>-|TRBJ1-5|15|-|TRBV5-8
CASSFGERANQPQHF
TGTGCCAGCAGCTTCGGGGAGAGGGCCAATCAGCCCCAGCATTTT
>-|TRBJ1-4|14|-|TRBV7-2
CASTPRPGYEKLFF
TGTGCCAGCACTCCTCGGCCAGGTTATGAAAAACTGTTTTTT
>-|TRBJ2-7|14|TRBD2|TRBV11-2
CASSLVAGVREQYF
TGTGCCAGCAGCTTGGTAGCGGGAGTACGGGAGCAGTACTTC
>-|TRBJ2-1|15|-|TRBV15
CATSRDRGPSDEQFF
TGTGCCACCAGCAGAGATCGTGGGCCCTCCGATGAGCAGTTCTTC
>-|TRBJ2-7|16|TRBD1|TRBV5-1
CASSRGQAGSSYEQYF
TGCGCCAGCAGTCGCGGACAGGCTGGAAGCTCCTACGAGCAGTACTTC
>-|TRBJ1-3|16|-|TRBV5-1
CASSAGTAVSGNTIYF
TGCGCCAGCAGCGCGGGGACTGCAGTCTCTGGAAACACCATATATTTT
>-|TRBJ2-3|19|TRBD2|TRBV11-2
CASSIAGTSGFYSTDTQYF
TGTGCCAGCAGCATCGCCGGGACTAGCGGGTTTTATAGCACAGATACGCAGTATTTT
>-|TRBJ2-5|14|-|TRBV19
CASSNLVGQETQYF
TGTGCCAGTAGTAACCTAGTGGGACAAGAGACCCAGTACTTC
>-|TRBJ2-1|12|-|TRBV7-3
CASSFQGTEQFF
TGTGCCAGCAGCTTCCAAGGGACTGAGCAGTTCTTC
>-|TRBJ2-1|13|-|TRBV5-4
CASSSGLNNEQFF
TGTGCCAGCAGCTCGGGGCTAAACAATGAGCAGTTCTTC
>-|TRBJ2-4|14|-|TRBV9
CASSVGGGKNIQYF
TGTGCCAGCAGCGTAGGAGGGGGGAAAAACATTCAGTACTTC
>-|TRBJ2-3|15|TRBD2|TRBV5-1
CASSGSGGYTDTQYF
TGCGCCAGCAGCGGCAGCGGGGGATACACAGATACGCAGTATTTT
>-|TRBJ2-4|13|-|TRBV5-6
CASSLVLENIQYF
TGTGCCAGCAGCTTGGTCCTGGAGAACATTCAGTACTTC
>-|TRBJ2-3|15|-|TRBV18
CASSPPAGILDTQYF
TGTGCCAGCTCACCACCGGCAGGGATACTGGATACGCAGTATTTT
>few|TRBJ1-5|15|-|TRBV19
CASSALYTGNQPQHF
TGTGCCAGTAGTGCCTTATACACAGGCAATCAGCCCCAGCATTTT
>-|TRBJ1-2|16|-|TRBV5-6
CASSFSGGGINYGYTF
TGTGCCAGCAGCTTTTCGGGAGGGGGGATTAACTATGGCTACACCTTC
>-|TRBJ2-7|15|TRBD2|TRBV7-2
CASSLASGYSYEQYF
TGTGCCAGCAGCTTGGCTAGCGGGTATTCCTACGAGCAGTACTTC
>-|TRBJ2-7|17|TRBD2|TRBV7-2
CASSLVSPGLLSYEQYF
TGTGCCAGCAGCTTAGTATCACCGGGACTACTCTCCTACGAGCAGTACTTC
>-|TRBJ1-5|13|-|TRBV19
CASSIGRNQPQHF
TGTGCCAGTAGTATCGGCAGAAATCAGCCCCAGCATTTT
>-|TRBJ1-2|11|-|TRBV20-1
CSVPQGLGYTF
TGCAGTGTTCCACAGGGTCTTGGCTACACCTTC
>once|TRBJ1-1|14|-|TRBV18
CASSPDRLFTEAFF
TGTGCCAGCTCACCCGACAGGCTCTTCACTGAAGCTTTCTTT
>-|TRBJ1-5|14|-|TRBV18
CASSPFSQGQPQHF
TGTGCCAGCTCACCATTTTCTCAGGGTCAGCCCCAGCATTTT
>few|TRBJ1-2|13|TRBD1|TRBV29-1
CSVRTGGDYGYTF
TGCAGCGTCCGGACAGGGGGCGACTATGGCTACACCTTC
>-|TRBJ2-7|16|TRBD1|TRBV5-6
CASSASRDRAFYEQYF
TGTGCCAGCAGCGCTAGCCGGGACAGGGCCTTCTACGAGCAGTACTTC
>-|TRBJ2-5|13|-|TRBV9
CASNRGESETQYF
TGTGCCAGCAACCGAGGGGAGAGCGAGACCCAGTACTTC